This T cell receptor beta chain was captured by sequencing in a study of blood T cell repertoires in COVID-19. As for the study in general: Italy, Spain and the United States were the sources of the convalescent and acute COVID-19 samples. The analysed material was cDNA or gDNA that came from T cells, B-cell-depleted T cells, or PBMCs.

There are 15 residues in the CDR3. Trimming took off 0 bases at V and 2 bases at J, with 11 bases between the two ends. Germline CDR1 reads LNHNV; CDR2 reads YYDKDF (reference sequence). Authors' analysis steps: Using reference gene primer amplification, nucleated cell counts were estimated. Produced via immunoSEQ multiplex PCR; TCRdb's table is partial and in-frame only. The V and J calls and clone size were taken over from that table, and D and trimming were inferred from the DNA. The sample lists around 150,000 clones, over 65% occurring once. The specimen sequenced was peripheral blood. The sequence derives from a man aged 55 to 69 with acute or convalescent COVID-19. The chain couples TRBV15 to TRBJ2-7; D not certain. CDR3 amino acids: CATSRDSTVTYEQYF. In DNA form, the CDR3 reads TGTGCCACCAGCAGAGATTCAACTGTAACCTACGAGCAGTACTTC.